The 7 T cell receptor beta chains below all came from one sample that was sequenced in a study of read filtering for tumor transcriptome and immune sequencing. The library was built from about 400 ng RNA with molecular barcoded adaptors for alpha/delta and beta/gamma chains. Using its own MiXCR run on the reads, TCRdb lists one record per CDR3 protein. The table has some 19,000 distinct CDR3 sequences, approximately 20% seen once. Sequencing was performed on a population of CD138-negative cells sorted from bone marrow. The receptors shown here come from a donor at least 40 years old with multiple myeloma.

This clonotype has only one observation. A read error is possible here, since a much larger clone lies one base away. V usage is TRBV14 and J usage is TRBJ2-7; D could derive from TRBD1 or TRBD2 (5 bases each). The germline CDR1 and CDR2 sequences are SGHDN and FVKESK. The CDR3 is 16 amino acids. Here the CDR3 reads CANSRGTVRGSYEQYF. CDR3 nucleotide sequence: TGTGCCAACAGCCGAGGGACGGTGAGAGGCTCCTACGAGCAGTACTTC.

The chain joins TRBV29-1 to TRBJ2-1, with D uncertain. V was pared by 4 bases and J by 6 bases, with 10 bases between. From germline, CDR1 is SQVTM and CDR2 ANQGSEA. The length of the CDR3 is 12 residues. The CDR3 region has the DNA TGCAGCGTTGTGTGGACGAGCAATGAGCAGTTCTTC. Amino acids: CSVVWTSNEQFF.

For this clonotype: A clone one base away is much larger, so this may be a read error. The rearrangement uses TRBV29-1 and TRBJ2-7; TRBD2 aligns across 9 bases. Germline CDR1 reads SQVTM; CDR2 reads ANQGSEA. The CDR3 is made up of 11 amino acids. The CDR3 spells CSVVAGAEQCF. DNA for the CDR3: TGCAGCGTCGTAGCGGGAGCTGAGCAGTGCTTC.

This clonotype was counted at least ten times. The V and J genes are TRBV4-1 and TRBJ2-3; D gene ambiguous. Germline V gene sequence: CDR1 MGHRA, CDR2 YSYEKL. The CDR3 has 15 amino acids. Deletions cut 2 bases from V and 6 bases from J, with 15 bases between. CDR3 residues: CASSQTGPGLDTQYF. In DNA, the CDR3 is TGCGCCAGCAGCCAAACCGGACCGGGTTTGGATACGCAGTATTTT.

Sample share makes this clonotype medium-sized. The chain carries TRBV28 and TRBJ2-1, with a tentative D call TRBD2 (5 bases). This CDR3 is built from 11 residues. The V gene lost 5 bases and the J gene lost 8 bases, with 7 bases spanning the gap. CDR1 is MDHEN and CDR2 is SYDVKM in the germline V gene. CDR3 nucleotides: TGTGCCAGCAGTCAGGAGGATGAGCAGTTCTTC. Translating gives CASSQEDEQFF.

The sample holds many counts of this clonotype. The chain uses TRBV20-1 and TRBJ1-1, with unresolved D. The CDR3 length is 14 residues. The germline V gene encodes CDR1 DFQATT and CDR2 SNEGSKA (reference sequence). Trimming stripped 6 bases from V and 4 bases from J, with 18 bases between. In DNA, the CDR3 is TGCAGTGCCCGCCAGTTAGGAAAGTCCACTGAAGCTTTCTTT. Translation gives CSARQLGKSTEAFF.

V usage is TRBV4-1 and J usage is TRBJ2-4; the D is unclear. Trimming took 4 bases from V and 3 from J, leaving 7 bases between them. Germline assignment: CDR1 MGHRA and CDR2 YSYEKL. This CDR3 region has 13 residues. The CDR3 coding sequence is TGCGCCAGCAGCCCCCAAGGCAAAAACATTCAGTACTTC. Its protein is CASSPQGKNIQYF.